The sequence of this T cell receptor (beta chain) was determined in a study of cytomegalovirus exposure and HLA in healthy donors. Regarding this clone: Antigen specificity is unknown.

The CDR3 loop spans 15 amino acids. Germline V CDR1 and CDR2: MNHEY, SMNVEV (reference sequence). PCR primers comprised 60 Vbeta and 13 Jbeta primers. In the original analysis: Among the unique TCR beta chains that a later analysis counted, about 86 million in all, around 11 million were shared. Clones were read by immunoSEQ multiplex PCR, and TCRdb kept only the in-frame ones, dropping some. V, J and clone size derive from that table, while D and trimming were established from the DNA sequence. The sample has 110,000 to 150,000 clones, roughly 80% seen once; the top ten hold about 1.3%. Overall study findings and caveats: In vitro checks showed that a few CMV-associated chains really do target CMV antigens. Investigators reported 164 TCR beta chains as tied to cytomegalovirus. For most TCR beta V segments, an earlier analysis put the productive rate at about 87% or about 30% of the time.

The chain combines TRBV27 with TRBJ2-5; 11 nucleotides match TRBD2. With the DNA end fitting TRBJ2-7 better, the J assignment may be wrong. The sequence came from a female donor in good health and CMV-seronegative. Sequenced input: PBMCs. CDR3 bases: TGTGCCAGCAGTCCAGGACTAGCGGGCTCCTACGAGCAGTACTTC. Protein sequence: CASSPGLAGSYEQYF.